This TCR beta chain is drawn from a study of CD8 T cells in ankylosing spondylitis. 5'-RACE, quantitative and with molecular barcodes, yielded the TCR beta libraries. TCRdb passed the 5' RACE reads through MiXCR, listing each CDR3 protein once. The data hold about 250,000 distinct CDR3 sequences, with 30% to 35% observed a single time. The length of the CDR3 is 14 residues. From germline, CDR1 is KGHSY and CDR2 FQNENV. The V gene lost 2 bases and the J gene lost 4 bases, with 9 bases spanning the gap. This clonotype originated in a male donor with ankylosing spondylitis or in good health (not recorded which). The J gene is TRBJ2-1, the V gene TRBV16, with a possible D match to TRBD1 (5 bases). The sample was blood, either unsorted or a sorted T cell fraction (not recorded which). The CDR3 DNA reads TGTGCCAGCAGCCAACAGACAGTTTACAATGAGCAGTTCTTC. As protein: CASSQQTVYNEQFF. Full variable domain (rest looked up from reference TRBV16 and TRBJ2-1): GEEVAQTPKHLVRGEGQKAKLYCAPIKGHSYVFWYQQVLKNEFKFLISFQNENVFDETGMPKERFSAKCLPNSPCSLEIQATKLEDSAVYFCASSQQTVYNEQFFGPGTRLTVL.